The rows below give T cell receptor beta chains drawn from one sample of a study of neurological immune-mediated disorders. TCRdb recomputed calls from the 5' RACE reads with MiXCR, one row per CDR3 protein. The sample lists about 38,000 distinct CDR3 sequences, around 4.8% seen once, with 8.5% to 10% in the top ten. The sample was CD4+ T cells from blood. These receptors came from a man aged 18 to 30 in good health. Both conserved end residues are part of each CDR3. D genes are given only for firm matches. Clone size is given for some rows only: seen once, a few or many times, or a class if the clone is expanded.

CDR3nt,CDR3aa,j_gene,v_gene,abundance,d_gene
TGCGCCAGCAGCCAAGTACCCGACAGTGAAGCTTTCTTT,CASSQVPDSEAFF,TRBJ1-1,TRBV4-3,many,-
TGCGCCAGCAGCCCCAAACTTTCCTCCTCGGCCGGGGAGCTGTTTTTT,CASSPKLSSSAGELFF,TRBJ2-2,TRBV5-1,-,-
TGTGCCAGCAGCGTAGCTGAGGGATTTAGGGCACCCCTCCACTTT,CASSVAEGFRAPLHF,TRBJ1-6,TRBV9,many,-
TGTGCCAGCAGTTTATACAGCGGAAACACCATATATTTT,CASSLYSGNTIYF,TRBJ1-3,TRBV28,many,-
TGCGCCAGCAGCTTGCGACGGCCCGACACAGATACGCAGTATTTT,CASSLRRPDTDTQYF,TRBJ2-3,TRBV5-1,many,-
TGTGCCAGCAATGACAGGGGGCGCGATGAAAAACTGTTTTTT,CASNDRGRDEKLFF,TRBJ1-4,TRBV12-3/TRBV12-4,many,TRBD1
TGTGCCAGCAGCTTAATCGGGGGAAATGGAGATACGCAGTATTTT,CASSLIGGNGDTQYF,TRBJ2-3,TRBV7-2,many,-
TGTGCCATCAGTGAGCCTGGGGGGACATCGTATGGCTACACCTTC,CAISEPGGTSYGYTF,TRBJ1-2,TRBV10-3,many,-
TGTGCCAGCAGCCTCTTGACAGGGGGCTATGGCTACACCTTC,CASSLLTGGYGYTF,TRBJ1-2,TRBV14,many,TRBD1
TGTGCCAGCAGCTTAGAATATCCCGAAAACTATGGCTACACCTTC,CASSLEYPENYGYTF,TRBJ1-2,TRBV7-2,many,-
TGTGCCGCCGGGACAGGGTCCTACGAGCAGTACTTC,CAAGTGSYEQYF,TRBJ2-7,TRBV24-1,many,TRBD1
TGTGCCAGCAGCCAAGGTGATGAGAGCTCCTATAATTCACCCCTCCACTTT,CASSQGDESSYNSPLHF,TRBJ1-6,TRBV14,many,-
TGTGCCAGCAGCATTGGGACAGCGCCGCATTCACCCCTCCACTTT,CASSIGTAPHSPLHF,TRBJ1-6,TRBV11-1,many,TRBD1
TGTGCCAGCAGCCCCTCCCGGGGGAACACTGAAGCTTTCTTT,CASSPSRGNTEAFF,TRBJ1-1,TRBV7-2,many,-
TGTGCCAGCAGTTCCGAAGGACTGGCGAGCTCCTACAATGAGCAGTTCTTC,CASSSEGLASSYNEQFF,TRBJ2-1,TRBV6-5,many,-
TGTGCCAGCAGCTTGATACTACAGGGGATGGGCACTGAAGCTTTCTTT,CASSLILQGMGTEAFF,TRBJ1-1,TRBV7-8,few,TRBD1
TGTGCCAGCAGTTCAGGGGGGGTCAGGAATGAAAAACTGTTTTTT,CASSSGGVRNEKLFF,TRBJ1-4,TRBV6-5,many,TRBD1
TGCAGTGCTAGAGAAGGGACAGTTAGCAATCAGCCCCAGCATTTT,CSAREGTVSNQPQHF,TRBJ1-5,TRBV20-1,many,TRBD1
TGCGCCAGCAGCTTGGTGTGGGGAACTAATGAAAAACTGTTTTTT,CASSLVWGTNEKLFF,TRBJ1-4,TRBV5-1,many,-
TGTGCCAGCAGTCTCCCGGGACAAGCCCAGTACTTC,CASSLPGQAQYF,TRBJ2-5,TRBV5-6,many,-
TGCAGCGCCCGGGACGGGCAAGAGACCCAGTACTTC,CSARDGQETQYF,TRBJ2-5,TRBV29-1,many,-
TGCAGTGCTACCGATACAGGATATCGAACTGAAGCTTTCTTT,CSATDTGYRTEAFF,TRBJ1-1,TRBV20-1,many,-
TGTGCCAGCAGTGACTCTTGGGCTGGGGAGCTGTTTTTT,CASSDSWAGELFF,TRBJ2-2,TRBV6-4,many,-
TGCGCCAGCAGCTTGGTCGGAGGGACAGCTTCCTACGAGCAGTACTTC,CASSLVGGTASYEQYF,TRBJ2-7,TRBV5-1,many,-
TGTGCCAGCGCAGACAGAGCTTATGAAAAACTGTTTTTT,CASADRAYEKLFF,TRBJ1-4,TRBV7-9,many,-
TGTGCCAGCTCACCGGAACTAGCAGGCGGGGAGCTGTTTTTT,CASSPELAGGELFF,TRBJ2-2,TRBV18,many,-
TGTGCCAGCAGCCTACAGGGCCAGGGAGCCTGGGAGACCCAGTACTTC,CASSLQGQGAWETQYF,TRBJ2-5,TRBV7-2,many,-
TGTGCCAGCAGCTTAACTAGCGACTATGGCTACACCTTC,CASSLTSDYGYTF,TRBJ1-2,TRBV7-9,many,-
TGCAGTGCTAACCAGAGGAGCGGTAGCACAGATACGCAGTATTTT,CSANQRSGSTDTQYF,TRBJ2-3,TRBV20-1,many,-
TGTGCCAGCTCACAGGAGAATAGCAATCAGCCCCAGCATTTT,CASSQENSNQPQHF,TRBJ1-5,TRBV18,many,-
TGCAGTGCTAGTGGGGGGTACCTTAACACCGGGGAGCTGTTTTTT,CSASGGYLNTGELFF,TRBJ2-2,TRBV20-1,many,-
TGCAGTGCTAGAGATCTACGTAGCGGGGGGCTATACAATGAGCAGTTCTTC,CSARDLRSGGLYNEQFF,TRBJ2-1,TRBV20-1,many,TRBD2
TGTGCCACCAGCAGAGAAAAAGGGGACAGCTACGAGCAGTACTTC,CATSREKGDSYEQYF,TRBJ2-7,TRBV15,-,TRBD1
TGCGCCAGCAGCTTGGTACCCGGGGGCACAGATACGCAGTATTTT,CASSLVPGGTDTQYF,TRBJ2-3,TRBV5-1,many,-
TGTGCCAGCAGCTTAGCCCCGTTAGGTGAAGCTTTCTTT,CASSLAPLGEAFF,TRBJ1-1,TRBV7-2,many,-
TGCAGCGTTGAAGAGGCAGGTGGGCTCCCTGAAGCTTTCTTT,CSVEEAGGLPEAFF,TRBJ1-1,TRBV29-1,many,-
TGTGCCAGCAGTTACCCCGGTGGGGCCGGGGGCACAGATACGCAGTATTTT,CASSYPGGAGGTDTQYF,TRBJ2-3,TRBV6-6,many,-
TGTGCCAGCAGCTTGCGGACAGGGGCCAATGAGCAGTTCTTC,CASSLRTGANEQFF,TRBJ2-1,TRBV5-5,few,TRBD1
TGCAGTGCCCCTACTCTTATGGGCGAGCAGTACTTC,CSAPTLMGEQYF,TRBJ2-7,TRBV20-1,medium-sized,-
TGTGCCAGCAGCGATCAGGGGGCGGGAAACACTGAAGCTTTCTTT,CASSDQGAGNTEAFF,TRBJ1-1,TRBV6-5,many,TRBD1